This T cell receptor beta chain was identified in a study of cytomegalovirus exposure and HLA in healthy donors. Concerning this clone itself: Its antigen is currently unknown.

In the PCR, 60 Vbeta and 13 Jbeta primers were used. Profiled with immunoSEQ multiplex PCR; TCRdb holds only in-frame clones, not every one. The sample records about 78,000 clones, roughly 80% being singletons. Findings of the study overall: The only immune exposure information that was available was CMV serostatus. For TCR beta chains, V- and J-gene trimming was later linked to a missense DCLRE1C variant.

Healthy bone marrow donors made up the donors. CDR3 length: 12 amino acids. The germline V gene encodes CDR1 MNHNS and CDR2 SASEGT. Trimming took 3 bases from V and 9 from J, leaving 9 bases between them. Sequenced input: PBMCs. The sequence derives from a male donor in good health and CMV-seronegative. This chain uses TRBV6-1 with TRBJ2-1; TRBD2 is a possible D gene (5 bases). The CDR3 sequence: CASSDRAGEQFF. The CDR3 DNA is TGTGCCAGCAGTGACCGGGCGGGTGAGCAGTTCTTC.